This entry is about one TCR beta chain. Profiled with immunoSEQ multiplex PCR; TCRdb holds only in-frame clones, not every one. The sample has about 480,000 clones; around 85% are singletons. This sample was included in a study of Ad26.COV2.S vaccination and SARS-CoV-2 variants. Study-wide context: This donor came from the COV1001 trial of Ad26.COV2.S.

The treatment was: 15 to 20 received Ad26.COV2.S at low or high dose, single or two shots; about 5 received placebo; per-sample allocation not given. Day 63 after the first vaccine or placebo injection was the time point for sampling. The V gene's germline CDR1 is MNHEY and CDR2 SVGAGI. Trimming removed 2 bases from V and 7 bases from J, with 21 bases in between. CDR3 length equals 16 residues. The sequencing used peripheral blood, collected in a trial of Ad26.COV2.S vaccine versus placebo. The receptor was derived from a person aged 18 to 59 who received the Ad26.COV2.S COVID-19 vaccine or a placebo. This chain uses TRBV6-5 with TRBJ2-7; D gene uncertain. In nucleotides, the CDR3 is TGTGCCAGCAGTTACGGGCCCCCCTCCTCTCTAAGTGAGCAGTACTTC. It specifies CASSYGPPSSLSEQYF.